This T cell receptor (beta chain) is drawn from a study of cytomegalovirus exposure and HLA in healthy donors. Whole-study results and caveats: Upon later analysis, TCR association rates were observed to vary by HLA locus, being highest for DRB1 and lowest for HLA-C. Later analysis identified a missense DCLRE1C variant that was linked to TCR beta V- and J-gene trimming.

V was shortened by 3 bases and J by 7 bases, with 13 bases between the two germline ends. CDR1 is SGHAT, CDR2 FQNNGV, per germline. This CDR3 has 13 amino acids. For this clone: Its antigen is undetermined.

The primer mix had 60 Vbeta and 13 Jbeta primers. Sequencing was performed with immunoSEQ multiplex PCR; in TCRdb, only in-frame clones are kept and a portion is missing. The sample holds 150,000 to 250,000 clones, approximately 85% seen once. The receptor was derived from a woman between 45 and 65 years old in good health and CMV-seronegative. Sequencing was performed on PBMCs. This chain links TRBV11-2 with TRBJ2-7, with D possibly matching TRBD2 (7 bases). CDR3 in amino acids: CASSLAGAGEQYF. DNA of the CDR3: TGTGCCAGCAGCTTGGCGGGGGCTGGAGAGCAGTACTTC.